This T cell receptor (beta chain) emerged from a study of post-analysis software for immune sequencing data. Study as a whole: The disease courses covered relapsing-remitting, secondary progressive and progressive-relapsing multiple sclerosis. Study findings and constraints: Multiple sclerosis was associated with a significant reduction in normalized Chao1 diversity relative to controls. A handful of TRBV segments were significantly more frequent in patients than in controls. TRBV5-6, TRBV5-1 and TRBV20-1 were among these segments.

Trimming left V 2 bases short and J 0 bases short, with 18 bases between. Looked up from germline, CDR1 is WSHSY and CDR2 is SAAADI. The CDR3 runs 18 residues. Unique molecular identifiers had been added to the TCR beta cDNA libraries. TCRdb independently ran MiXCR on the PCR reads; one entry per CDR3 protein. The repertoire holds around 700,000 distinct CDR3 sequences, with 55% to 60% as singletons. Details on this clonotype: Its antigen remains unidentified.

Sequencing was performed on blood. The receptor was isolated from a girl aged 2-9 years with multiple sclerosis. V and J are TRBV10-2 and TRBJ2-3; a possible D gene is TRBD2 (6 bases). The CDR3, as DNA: TGCGCCAGCAGTGAGGGGGGGACTTTTAGTTCTAGCACAGATACGCAGTATTTT. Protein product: CASSEGGTFSSSTDTQYF.